The 7 T cell receptor beta chains reported below all come from one sample, sequenced in a study of read filtering for tumor transcriptome and immune sequencing (dated by TCRdb to the early 2020s). The run used an Illumina HiSeq 4000. The Immunoverse kit was used to build TCR libraries from about 400 ng RNA, with molecular barcoded adaptors covering alpha/delta and beta/gamma chains. TCRdb applied fastp at Q25 and MiXCR to the public reads, then kept only in-frame beta chains. Entries are consolidated by CDR3 protein sequence, retaining the most common genes and DNA. Here the sample has around 60,000 distinct CDR3 sequences; roughly 19% occur a single time. 11% to 15% of the sample is in the top ten clones. The sample comprised a population of CD138-negative cells sorted from bone marrow. This specimen's cell subset or site label, per the study, means: bone marrow mononuclear cells depleted of CD138+ plasma/myeloma cells by negative magnetic selection. Source of these receptors: a donor at least 40 years old with multiple myeloma.

For this clonotype: A much larger clone differs from this one at a single base, so this may be a read error. The missing conserved phenylalanine or tryptophan at the end of this CDR3 makes a read error likely. The chain combines TRBV18 with TRBJ2-3; D gene unclear. From germline, CDR1 is KGHSH and CDR2 LQKENI. Trimming took 6 bases from V and 5 from J, leaving 9 bases between them. CDR3 size: 12 residues. This chain's CDR3 is CASSQGGDTQYL. The DNA for the CDR3 is TGTGCCAGCTCCCAAGGCGGAGATACGCAGTATCTT.

This clonotype was seen repeatedly, ten times or more. This chain connects TRBV7-2 to TRBJ2-5, with 10 bases matching TRBD2. V was clipped by 8 bases and J by 5 bases; unmatched bases: 8. The CDR3 totals 14 residues. CDR1 and CDR2 from the germline V gene are SGHTA and FQGNSA. Here the CDR3 reads CASGSGGLRETQYF. The CDR3 region has the DNA TGTGCCAGCGGTAGCGGGGGGCTCCGGGAGACCCAGTACTTC.

The chain combines TRBV3-1 with TRBJ2-7; D might be TRBD1 or TRBD2, each matching 5 bases. This CDR3 has 13 residues. The V gene lost 3 bases and the J gene lost 6 bases, with 12 bases spanning the gap. Germline lookup yields CDR1 LGHDT and CDR2 YNNKEL (reference sequence). The CDR3 DNA follows: TGTGCCAGCAGCCACCCTGGTGGGGGCGAGCAGTACTTC. Its protein is CASSHPGGGEQYF.

In this sample, this clonotype turned up many times. V and J are TRBV20-1 and TRBJ1-6; D gene uncertain. The CDR3 contains 15 residues. Trimming removed 1 base at V and 0 bases at J, with 7 bases between. Germline V CDR1 and CDR2: DFQATT, SNEGSKA (reference sequence). CDR3 amino acids: CSARGIGSYNSPLHF. CDR3 DNA: TGCAGTGCTAGAGGCATCGGCTCCTATAATTCACCCCTCCACTTT.

In this sample, this clonotype turned up many times. The chain joins TRBV4-2 to TRBJ2-2; 11 bases are a match to TRBD2. Losses at the gene ends were 4 bases for V and 3 bases for J; bases not matched to a gene: 1. Germline V gene lookup returns CDR1 LGHNA and CDR2 YNFKEQ. This CDR3 is 15 amino acids long. In nucleotides, the CDR3 is TGTGCCAGCAGCCCACTAGCGGGAGACACCGGGGAGCTGTTTTTT. It specifies CASSPLAGDTGELFF.

In its sample, this clonotype was seen many times. V and J are TRBV10-3 and TRBJ2-7; D is uncertain. Per germline, CDR1 ENHRY and CDR2 SYGVKD. The CDR3 is made up of 13 amino acids. Trimming took 2 bases from V and 3 from J, leaving 8 bases between them. The CDR3 DNA follows: TGTGCCATCAGTGAGGGTCGGAACTACGAGCAGTACTTC. As protein: CAISEGRNYEQYF.

This clonotype was seen ten or more times. This chain connects TRBV6-5 to TRBJ2-7, with a tentative D call TRBD1 (5 bases). This CDR3 has 17 amino acids. Germline CDR1 is MNHEY and CDR2 is SVGAGI. V was clipped by 0 bases and J by 0 bases, with 15 bases between them. DNA for the CDR3: TGTGCCAGCAGTTACTCTTCTCGCAGGGTAAGCTCCTACGAGCAGTACTTC. It yields the protein CASSYSSRRVSSYEQYF.